This T cell receptor beta chain was captured by sequencing in a study of shared clonotypes between healthy human individuals. Note on this clone: What it binds is unknown.

Sequencing was performed with immunoSEQ multiplex PCR; in TCRdb, only in-frame clones are kept and a portion is missing. The table lists some 2,000,000 clones, roughly 95% of them singletons. This CDR3 is built from 18 residues. Germline V gene data show CDR1 as MGHRA and CDR2 as YSYEKL. Trimming took 0 bases from V and 0 from J, leaving 17 bases between them. Findings of the study overall: With few donors, the genetic and exposure-history diversity represented was limited.

All donors qualified as healthy HIV-negative adults and had experienced no recent acute infections or vaccinations. The chain joins TRBV4-1 to TRBJ1-1; a possible D gene is TRBD1 (5 bases). This sequence originates from a man between 18 and 29 years old in good health. The sequenced sample consisted of naive CD4+ T cells sorted from blood. The subset here: CD45RA+ positively selected. The CDR3 DNA follows: TGCGCCAGCAGCCAAGATCTGCCAGGGATCCGTTTGAACACTGAAGCTTTCTTT. The encoded protein is CASSQDLPGIRLNTEAFF.